Listed here is a single T cell receptor (beta chain). With autoimmune disease history or systemic immunosuppression, patients were excluded. Blood draws occurred at baseline, cycle 4 day 1, and cycle 7 day 1. Profiling relied on immunoSEQ multiplex PCR, and the TCRdb table lists in-frame clones only, not all of them. The repertoire holds tens of thousands of clones, with 65% to 90% as singletons. The sample is drawn from a study of OX40 agonist ivuxolimab in advanced cancers. Study as a whole: Two patients with cutaneous melanoma and one with hepatocellular carcinoma, three in total, showed partial responses.

Trimming cost V 6 bases and J 7 bases; bases outside gene matches: 10. Per the germline V gene, CDR1 is SNHLY and CDR2 is FYNNEI. The CDR3 has 14 residues. This chain joins TRBV2 and TRBJ1-2, with TRBD1 matching over 8 bases. Sequencing was performed on CD4+ or CD8+ T cells sorted from blood, taken in a trial of the OX40 agonist ivuxolimab. The clonotype comes from an adult with an advanced solid tumor such as melanoma, head and neck, liver or kidney cancer. This CDR3 reads CASRPDRGSGGYTF. In DNA form, the CDR3 reads TGTGCCAGCAGACCCGACAGGGGATCCGGTGGCTACACCTTC.